This T cell receptor beta chain stems from a study of a mutant IDH1 vaccine in newly diagnosed glioma. The overall study: Eight vaccine injections were given to patients in weeks 1, 3, 5, 7, 11, 15, 19 and 23. The treated group averaged 40.4 years old and was around 62% male, roughly 40% female.

Generated by immunoSEQ multiplex PCR, the TCRdb table keeps only in-frame clones and is missing some. The table has some 51,000 clones, roughly 78% seen once; the top ten hold about 5%. For this clone: Its specificity is unknown.

Time point reported: week 5, during vaccination. It was 300 ug of mutant IDH1 20-mer peptide that made up each vaccine dose, given with topical imiquimod. Trimming pared 3 bases from V and 6 bases from J, leaving 9 bases between. Per the germline V gene, CDR1 is LGHNA and CDR2 is YSLEER. The CDR3 runs to 13 residues. The V call is TRBV4-3, the J call TRBJ1-5; D gene unclear. The sample here was PBMCs, taken from a glioma patient whose treatment included an IDH1 peptide vaccine. This receptor was identified in a man aged 50 or older with glioma. This chain's CDR3 is CASSHRVGQPQHF. Written as DNA, the CDR3 is TGCGCCAGCAGCCATAGGGTGGGTCAGCCCCAGCATTTT.